The source of this T cell receptor beta chain is a study of cytomegalovirus exposure and HLA in healthy donors. Study-level results: Accurate predictions that matched the HLA-A and HLA-B alleles of most subjects were reportedly made from TCR beta sequences. Most CMV-associated TCR beta chains were later found to appear HLA-restricted.

The CDR3 runs 16 residues. Germline V gene data show CDR1 as MNHEY and CDR2 as SMNVEV (reference sequence). With respect to this clone: Its antigen is not identified. One end of the junction varies from germline; a read error may be responsible.

PCR amplification relied on 60 Vbeta primers (plus 13 Jbeta primers). Sequencing was performed with immunoSEQ multiplex PCR; in TCRdb, only in-frame clones are kept and a portion is missing. Counted here are around 150,000 clones, approximately 80% occurring once; the ten biggest clones make up under 4.5%. The TCR sequence derives from a man aged 40-50 years in good health and CMV-seropositive. The chain combines TRBV27 with TRBJ1-6; D may be TRBD1 (6 bases). Sequenced: PBMCs. This CDR3 reads CASSFVRGTYNLPLHF. In nucleotides, the CDR3 is TGTGCCAGCAGTTTCGTCAGGGGCACCTATAATTTACCCCTCCACTTT.